This is a list of T cell receptor beta chains from one sample in a study of blood T cell repertoires in COVID-19. Produced via immunoSEQ multiplex PCR; TCRdb's table is partial and in-frame only. The sample yields about 500,000 clones, 85% to 90% seen once. Sequences were obtained from peripheral blood. Receptor source: a woman aged 50 to 60 with COVID-19, enrolled during active disease. CDR3s include the opening cysteine and the closing phenylalanine or tryptophan. D genes are given only for firm matches. Clone size is given for some rows only: seen once, a few or many times, or a class if the clone is expanded.

j_call,d_call,v_call,cdr3_length,clone_size,cdr3_nt,cdr3_aa
TRBJ1-1,TRBD1,TRBV6-4,13,.,TGTGCCAGCAGTGACGAAACAGGGGGCCGAGCTTTCTTT,CASSDETGGRAFF
TRBJ1-3,.,TRBV5-8,12,.,TGTGCCAGCAGCATATCTGGAAACACCATATATTTT,CASSISGNTIYF
TRBJ1-1,.,TRBV6-5,14,.,TGTGCCAGCAGACAAGGTGGGGGCTACACTGAAGCTTTCTTT,CASRQGGGYTEAFF
TRBJ1-5,.,TRBV5-1,14,.,TGCGCCAGCAGCCTCGGGACAAAGAATCAGCCCCAGCATTTT,CASSLGTKNQPQHF
TRBJ2-7,TRBD1,TRBV6-2/TRBV6-3,14,.,TGTGCCAGCAGACCTCCGGGACAGGCTAGGGAGCAGTACTTC,CASRPPGQAREQYF
TRBJ2-3,TRBD2,TRBV7-9,16,.,TGTGCCAGCAGCCGCAGCCTAGCGGGGGGCACGGATACGCAGTATTTT,CASSRSLAGGTDTQYF
TRBJ2-3,.,TRBV5-5,15,.,TGTGCCAGCAGCTTGTGGGGGGGCCCGACTGATACGCAGTATTTT,CASSLWGGPTDTQYF
TRBJ1-1,.,TRBV5-1,13,.,TGCGCCAGCAGCTACATTTCAGGGACTGAAGCTTTCTTT,CASSYISGTEAFF
TRBJ2-3,TRBD2,TRBV28,17,.,TGTGCCAGCAGCTTACCTCTAATAGCGGGGGGGCCCGATACGCAGTATTTT,CASSLPLIAGGPDTQYF
TRBJ2-5,TRBD1,TRBV19,16,.,TGTGCCAGTAGTATAGATCCGGGACAGGGGGAAGAGACCCAGTACTTC,CASSIDPGQGEETQYF
TRBJ2-3,TRBD2,TRBV5-8,17,.,TGTGCCAGCAGCTTGGAGAGCGGGGGACCTAGCACAGATACGCAGTATTTT,CASSLESGGPSTDTQYF
TRBJ2-1,TRBD2,TRBV5-1,16,once,TGCGCCAGCAGCTGGGGACTAGCGGAGGGATACAATGAGCAGTTCTTC,CASSWGLAEGYNEQFF
TRBJ1-1,TRBD1,TRBV27,15,once,TGTGCCAGCAGACCCCACGACAGGGTGCTGGCTGAAGCTTTCTTT,CASRPHDRVLAEAFF